This T cell receptor beta chain was obtained from a study of blood T cell repertoires in COVID-19. Study-wide context: Samples taken during acute and convalescent COVID-19 were collected in the United States, Italy and Spain. Sources were T cells, B-cell-depleted T cells, or PBMCs; the material itself was cDNA or gDNA.

The CDR3 is made up of 16 amino acids. Germline CDR1 reads LGHDT; CDR2 reads YNNKEL (reference sequence). The germline V and J ends were trimmed by 5 bases and 7 bases, with 23 bases remaining between them. Original data processing: Counts of nucleated cells, estimated from reference gene primer amplification, were obtained. The data were produced by immunoSEQ multiplex PCR, yet TCRdb's version contains in-frame clones alone and is incomplete. V and J calls and clone size follow that table, whereas D and trimming were derived from the DNA. The top ten clones hold 20% to 25% of a sample with over 85,000 clones, approximately 82% of them seen once.

Sequenced: peripheral blood. The chain uses TRBV3-1 (or the pseudogene TRBV3-2) and TRBJ1-2; weak D call: TRBD1 (6 bases). The clonotype was recovered from a man in his 60s with acute or convalescent COVID-19. The CDR3 DNA reads as TGTGCCAGCAGCGTACTATCGGGACACCAAAGCTCTGGCTACACCTTC. Amino acid sequence: CASSVLSGHQSSGYTF.